The present entry profiles one TCR beta chain with its context. This entry comes from a study of blood T cell repertoires in COVID-19. Clones were read by immunoSEQ multiplex PCR, and TCRdb kept only the in-frame ones, dropping some. The table has fewer than 200,000 clones, about four fifths seen once; the top ten hold approximately 4%. Sequences were obtained from PBMCs or T cells enriched from blood (not recorded which). The receptor's source is a woman aged 50 to 65 in a cohort exposed to, infected with or recovered from COVID-19 (not recorded which).

CDR3 region: CASSPFYDTGELFF. CDR3 DNA: TGTGCCAGCAGCCCCTTCTATGACACCGGGGAGCTGTTTTTT. The V and J genes are TRBV3-1 (or the pseudogene TRBV3-2) and TRBJ2-2; no firm D call. The CDR3 contains 14 residues. Per germline, CDR1 LGHDT and CDR2 YNNKEL (reference sequence). The V end lost 4 bases, the J end lost 3 bases, and 9 bases lay between the germline ends.